These T cell receptor beta chains were read from a single sample in a study of persistence of HIV-infected CD4 T cells. Antigens for these TCRs are unknown. The table came from immunoSEQ multiplex PCR; TCRdb's copy has only in-frame clones and leaves some out. The table records 37,000 or so clones, approximately 80% of them present only once. The starting material was CD4+ T cells sorted from PBMCs after roughly 18-hour stimulation, obtained from a patient who received antiretroviral therapy. These TCRs come from an adult man with HIV who was CMV-seropositive. Both conserved end residues are part of each CDR3. D genes are given only for firm matches. Only part of the rows carry a size: once, few, many, or a class if the clone is expanded.

J gene: TRBJ2-7; D gene: NA; clone size: NA; V gene: TRBV5-4; CDR3 protein: CASSFQGSSYEQYF; CDR3 DNA: TGTGCCAGCAGCTTTCAGGGGTCCTCCTACGAGCAGTACTTC
J gene: TRBJ2-7; D gene: TRBD1; clone size: NA; V gene: TRBV29-1; CDR3 protein: CSVEGQGKRYEQYF; CDR3 DNA: TGCAGCGTTGAAGGACAGGGAAAAAGGTACGAGCAGTACTTC
J gene: TRBJ2-3; D gene: NA; clone size: NA; V gene: TRBV6-1; CDR3 protein: CASSEALGRADTQYF; CDR3 DNA: TGTGCCAGCAGTGAAGCGCTGGGGCGGGCGGATACGCAGTATTTT
J gene: TRBJ1-5; D gene: NA; clone size: NA; V gene: TRBV19; CDR3 protein: CASSTGRLNSNQPQHF; CDR3 DNA: TGTGCCAGTAGCACAGGGAGACTAAATAGCAATCAGCCCCAGCATTTT
J gene: TRBJ2-7; D gene: NA; clone size: NA; V gene: TRBV19; CDR3 protein: CASSISSGGDYEQYF; CDR3 DNA: TGTGCCAGTAGTATCTCGTCGGGCGGGGACTACGAGCAGTACTTC
J gene: TRBJ2-1; D gene: TRBD1; clone size: few; V gene: TRBV5-5; CDR3 protein: CASTDRAYNEQFF; CDR3 DNA: TGTGCCAGCACGGACAGGGCCTACAATGAGCAGTTCTTC
J gene: TRBJ2-2; D gene: TRBD1; clone size: NA; V gene: TRBV19; CDR3 protein: CASTGQGAGGELFF; CDR3 DNA: TGTGCCAGTACGGGACAGGGGGCCGGCGGGGAGCTGTTTTTT
J gene: TRBJ2-3; D gene: NA; clone size: NA; V gene: TRBV18; CDR3 protein: CASSPGVGTDTQYF; CDR3 DNA: TGTGCCAGCTCACCGGGGGTCGGCACAGATACGCAGTATTTT
J gene: TRBJ2-1; D gene: NA; clone size: once; V gene: TRBV20-1; CDR3 protein: CSASFNEQFF; CDR3 DNA: TGCAGTGCTAGTTTTAATGAGCAGTTCTTC
J gene: TRBJ2-7; D gene: NA; clone size: few; V gene: TRBV10-3; CDR3 protein: CAISRTGDYEQYF; CDR3 DNA: TGTGCCATCAGCAGGACGGGTGACTACGAGCAGTACTTC
J gene: TRBJ2-3; D gene: TRBD1; clone size: NA; V gene: TRBV6-6; CDR3 protein: CASSSQGQGAADTQYF; CDR3 DNA: TGTGCCAGCAGTTCCCAGGGACAGGGGGCGGCAGATACGCAGTATTTT
J gene: TRBJ2-2; D gene: NA; clone size: NA; V gene: TRBV28; CDR3 protein: CASSLIGYGGGRNTGELFF; CDR3 DNA: TGTGCCAGCAGTCTTATTGGGTACGGGGGAGGCCGCAACACCGGGGAGCTGTTTTTT
J gene: TRBJ2-2; D gene: NA; clone size: NA; V gene: TRBV7-9; CDR3 protein: CASSLAGGEAGELFF; CDR3 DNA: TGTGCCAGCAGCTTAGCTGGGGGCGAGGCCGGGGAGCTGTTTTTT
J gene: TRBJ1-4; D gene: NA; clone size: NA; V gene: TRBV5-1; CDR3 protein: CASSPGRTNANEKLFF; CDR3 DNA: TGCGCCAGCAGCCCTGGAAGGACGAATGCTAATGAAAAACTGTTTTTT